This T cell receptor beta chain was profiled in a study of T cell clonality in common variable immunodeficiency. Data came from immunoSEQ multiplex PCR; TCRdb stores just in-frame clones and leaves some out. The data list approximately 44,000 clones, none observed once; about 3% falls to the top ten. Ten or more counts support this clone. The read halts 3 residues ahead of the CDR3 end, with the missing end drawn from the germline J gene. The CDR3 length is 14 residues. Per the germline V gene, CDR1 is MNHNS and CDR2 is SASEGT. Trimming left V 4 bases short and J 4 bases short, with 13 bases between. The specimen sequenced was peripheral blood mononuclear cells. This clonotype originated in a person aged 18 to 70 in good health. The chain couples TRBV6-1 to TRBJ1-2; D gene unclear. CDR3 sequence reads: CASSATFSVYGYTF. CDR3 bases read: TGTGCCAGCAGTGCTACCTTTTCGGTCTATGGC.